The sequence of this T cell receptor beta chain was determined in a study of beta chain features in type 1 diabetes. General observations from the study: Unsettled here was the matter of whether HLA type influences TCRB rearrangement. Shorter TCRB CDR3s, moderately but significantly so, were found in Type 1 diabetes patients in all four CD4+ subsets.

The CDR3 has 13 residues. The germline gives CDR1 GTSNPN, CDR2 SVGIG (reference sequence). Expressed TCRB transcripts got sequenced, as all isolated RNA was reverse transcribed. Sequencing used immunoSEQ multiplex PCR; TCRdb keeps in-frame clones, though not all of them. This table has over 150,000 clones, 9% to 12% appearing once. This clone was seen more than once but under ten times. What it binds is not known. This clonotype originated in a man aged 30 to 45 with type 1 diabetes. V usage is TRBV30 and J usage is TRBJ2-5, with 12 bases identical to TRBD2. TRBJ2-7 explains the end of the DNA better; the J call may be wrong. Sequences were obtained from central memory CD4+ T cells from blood. The CDR3 is CAGRTSGKYEQYF. The DNA for the CDR3 is TGTGCCGGCCGGACTAGCGGGAAGTACGAGCAGTACTTC.